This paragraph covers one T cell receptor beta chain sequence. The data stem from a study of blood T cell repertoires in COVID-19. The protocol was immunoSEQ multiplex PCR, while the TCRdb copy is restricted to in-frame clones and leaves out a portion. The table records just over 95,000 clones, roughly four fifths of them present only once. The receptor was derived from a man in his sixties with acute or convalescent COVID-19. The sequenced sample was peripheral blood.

CDR3 sequence (DNA): TGCGCCAGCAGCCTACAGGGGCCAGACTACGAGCAGTACTTC. The encoded protein is CASSLQGPDYEQYF. The genes are TRBV5-1 and TRBJ2-7, with 7 bases identical to TRBD1. This CDR3 comprises 14 residues. CDR1 SGHRS and CDR2 YFSETQ come from the germline V gene. The V segment lost 4 bases and the J segment 3 bases; nucleotides outside the gene matches: 7.